This TCR beta chain is from a study of T cell responses to AZD1222 COVID-19 vaccine. Profiling relied on immunoSEQ multiplex PCR, and the TCRdb table lists in-frame clones only, not all of them. The table shows about 150,000 clones, with about 93% occurring only once. V lost 10 bases, J lost 1 base, and 7 bases stayed unmatched. This CDR3 contains 14 residues. CDR1 is MDHEN and CDR2 is SYDVKM in the germline V gene. The source material was peripheral blood, sampled on day 0 of AZD1222 vaccination. The gene calls are TRBV28 and TRBJ1-2; 9 positions match TRBD1. The source of this sequence is an adult in good health. The CDR3 loop is CATMTGGGNYGYTF. The CDR3 region has the DNA TGTGCCACCATGACAGGGGGTGGTAACTATGGCTACACCTTC.